The 4 T cell receptor beta chains reported below all come from one sample, sequenced in a study of cytomegalovirus exposure and HLA in healthy donors. Use of 60 Vbeta and 13 Jbeta primers characterized the PCR. This table comes from immunoSEQ multiplex PCR, and its TCRdb copy is limited to in-frame clones, with some not included. The sample lists about 160,000 clones; 82% were seen once. The source material was PBMCs. All receptors derive from a girl aged 2-9 years in good health and CMV-seropositive.

The CDR3 loop reads CAWSEGGTGDTQYF. CDR3 coding DNA: TGTGCCTGGAGTGAGGGCGGGACAGGAGATACGCAGTATTTT. The V gene is TRBV30, the J gene TRBJ2-3, with 8 bases aligning to TRBD1. V lost 1 base and J lost 5; bases outside the gene matches: 5. Germline assignment: CDR1 GTSNPN and CDR2 SVGIG (reference sequence). This CDR3 spans 14 amino acids.

This clone was observed a few times. The chain recombines TRBV4-1 with TRBJ2-3; perhaps TRBD2 as D (6 bases). The V gene's germline CDR1 is MGHRA and CDR2 YSYEKL. The V gene lost 1 base and the J gene lost 3 bases, with 11 bases spanning the gap. This CDR3 comprises 15 residues. The CDR3 spells CASSQVSAGTDTQYF. The CDR3 region has the DNA TGCGCCAGCAGCCAAGTTTCGGCGGGAACAGATACGCAGTATTTT.

This clone has only one observation. V is TRBV28 and J is TRBJ2-5; 9 bases align to TRBD2. The length of the CDR3 is 19 residues. Trimming removed 3 bases from V and 7 bases from J; junction bases left unmatched: 21. The germline gives CDR1 MDHEN, CDR2 SYDVKM. CDR3 region: CASSFYGYVASGEVGTQYF. The CDR3, as DNA: TGTGCCAGCAGTTTCTACGGATACGTGGCTAGCGGGGAAGTAGGGACCCAGTACTTC.

This sequence joins TRBV30 and TRBJ2-5, with 8 positions matching TRBD2. There are 12 residues in the CDR3. The germline gives CDR1 GTSNPN, CDR2 SVGIG (reference sequence). V shed 7 bases and J 9 bases; nucleotides not matched to a gene: 10. The CDR3 DNA reads TGTGCCTCCTCGGGGGGGAGTTGGGCCCAGTACTTC. This gives the protein CASSGGSWAQYF.